This T cell receptor beta chain came from a study of beta chain features in type 1 diabetes. Overall study findings and caveats: The naive, central memory and Treg TCRB repertoires showed an apparent similarity that was greater among patients than among healthy donors. A moderate, significant TCRB CDR3 shortening appeared in type 1 diabetes across four CD4+ subsets.

The whole isolated RNA underwent reverse transcription, so sequencing captured expressed TCRB transcripts. Here immunoSEQ multiplex PCR was the method, and the copy in TCRdb shows in-frame clones only, minus some. Of around 150,000 clones listed, 9% to 12% were seen once; the top ten hold around 0.48%. As for this clone: Antigen unknown.

Trimming at V came to 4 bases and at J to 8 bases, leaving 11 bases not matched to a gene. The CDR3 is made up of 15 amino acids. Germline V gene sequence: CDR1 KGHSH, CDR2 LQKENI. Sequences were obtained from central memory CD4+ T cells from blood. The clonotype comes from a man aged 30 to 45 with type 1 diabetes. This chain links TRBV18 with TRBJ2-1; 7 bases are shared with TRBD2. CDR3 loop: CASSLLGSGSDEQFF. CDR3 DNA: TGTGCCAGCTCACTCCTCGGTAGCGGGTCCGATGAGCAGTTCTTC.